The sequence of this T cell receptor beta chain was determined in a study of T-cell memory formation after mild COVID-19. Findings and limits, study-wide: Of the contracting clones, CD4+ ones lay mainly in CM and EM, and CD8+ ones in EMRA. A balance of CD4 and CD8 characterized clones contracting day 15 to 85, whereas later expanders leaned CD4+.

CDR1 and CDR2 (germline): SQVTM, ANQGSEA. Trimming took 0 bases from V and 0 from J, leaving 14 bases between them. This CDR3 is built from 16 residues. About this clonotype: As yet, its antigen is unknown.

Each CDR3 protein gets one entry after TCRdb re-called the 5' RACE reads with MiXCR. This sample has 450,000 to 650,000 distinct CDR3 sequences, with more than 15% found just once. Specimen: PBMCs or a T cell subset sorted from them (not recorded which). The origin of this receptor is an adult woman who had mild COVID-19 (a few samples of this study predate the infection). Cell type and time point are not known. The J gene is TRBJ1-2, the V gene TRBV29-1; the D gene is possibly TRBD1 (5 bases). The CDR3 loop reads CSVEEFGGSANYGYTF. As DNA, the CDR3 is TGCAGCGTTGAAGAGTTCGGGGGGTCCGCTAACTATGGCTACACCTTC.